The sample holds a few counts of the clone carrying this T cell receptor (beta chain). These data come from a study of blood T cell repertoires in COVID-19. Authors' data handling: From reference gene primer amplification, estimates of nucleated cell counts were derived. Assay used: immunoSEQ multiplex PCR; TCRdb lists only in-frame clones, some missing. V, J and clone size reflect that table, while D and trimming were determined from the DNA. Here the sample spans 50,000 to 55,000 clones, about nine tenths being singletons. Germline CDR1 LNHDA, CDR2 SQIVND (reference sequence). Deletions cut 5 bases from V and 2 bases from J, with 10 bases between. CDR3 size: 14 residues.

This sequence originates from a man between 65 and 79 years old with acute or convalescent COVID-19. The sample was peripheral blood. The chain links TRBV19 to TRBJ2-1; D is possibly TRBD2 (6 bases). The CDR3 is CASSQEGTYNEQFF. DNA of the CDR3: TGTGCCAGTAGTCAGGAGGGAACCTACAATGAGCAGTTCTTC.